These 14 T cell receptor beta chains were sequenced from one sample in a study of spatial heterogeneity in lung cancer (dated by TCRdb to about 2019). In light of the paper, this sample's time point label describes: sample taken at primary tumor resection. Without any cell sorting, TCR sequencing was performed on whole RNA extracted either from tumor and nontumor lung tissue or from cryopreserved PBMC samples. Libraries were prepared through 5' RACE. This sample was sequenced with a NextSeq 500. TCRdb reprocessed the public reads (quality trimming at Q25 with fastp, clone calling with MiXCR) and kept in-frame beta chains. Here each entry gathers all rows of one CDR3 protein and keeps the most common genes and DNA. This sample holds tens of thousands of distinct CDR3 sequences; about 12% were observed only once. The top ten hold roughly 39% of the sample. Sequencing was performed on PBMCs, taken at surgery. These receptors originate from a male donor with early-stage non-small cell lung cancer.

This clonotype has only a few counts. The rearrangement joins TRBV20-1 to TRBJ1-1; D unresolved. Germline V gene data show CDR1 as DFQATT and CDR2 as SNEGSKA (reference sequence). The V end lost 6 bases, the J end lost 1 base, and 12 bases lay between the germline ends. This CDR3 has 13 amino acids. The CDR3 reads CSARTGKNTEAFF. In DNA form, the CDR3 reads TGCAGTGCAAGAACCGGAAAGAACACTGAAGCTTTCTTT.

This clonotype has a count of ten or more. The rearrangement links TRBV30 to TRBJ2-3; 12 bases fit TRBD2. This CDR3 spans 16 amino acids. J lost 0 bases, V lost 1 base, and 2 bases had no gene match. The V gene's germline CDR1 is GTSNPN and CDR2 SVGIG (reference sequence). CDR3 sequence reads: CAWSAGLAGSTDTQYF. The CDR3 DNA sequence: TGTGCCTGGAGTGCCGGACTAGCGGGAAGCACAGATACGCAGTATTTT.

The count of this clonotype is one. For the CDR3, the DNA is TGTGCCAGCAGCTTCGGCACCGAGGAAGCTTTCTTT. It translates to CASSFGTEEAFF. This chain links TRBV7-9 with TRBJ1-1; no firm D call. Germline-derived CDR1 and CDR2 are SEHNR and FQNEAQ (reference sequence). CDR3 length equals 12 residues. Between the trimmed V and J ends, which lost 3 bases and 8 bases, there was a span of 10 bases.

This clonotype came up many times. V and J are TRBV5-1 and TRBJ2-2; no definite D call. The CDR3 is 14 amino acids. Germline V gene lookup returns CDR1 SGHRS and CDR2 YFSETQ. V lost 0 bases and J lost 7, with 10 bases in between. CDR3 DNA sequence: TGCGCCAGCAGCTTGGTTCCGGCTGGCGGGGAGCTGTTTTTT. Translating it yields CASSLVPAGGELFF.

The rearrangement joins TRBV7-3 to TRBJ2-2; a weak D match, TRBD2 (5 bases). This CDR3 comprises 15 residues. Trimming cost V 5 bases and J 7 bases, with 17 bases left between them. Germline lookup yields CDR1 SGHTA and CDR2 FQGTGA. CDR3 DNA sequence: TGTGCCAGCAGCCCCGGTTCGAGGGTTGGCGGGGAGCTGTTTTTT. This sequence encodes CASSPGSRVGGELFF.

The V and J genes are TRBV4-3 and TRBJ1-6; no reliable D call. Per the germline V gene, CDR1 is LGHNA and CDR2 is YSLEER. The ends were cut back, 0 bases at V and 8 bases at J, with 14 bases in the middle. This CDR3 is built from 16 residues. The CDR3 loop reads CASSQESVNVDSPLHF. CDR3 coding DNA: TGCGCCAGCAGCCAAGAAAGCGTAAATGTAGATTCACCCCTCCACTTT.

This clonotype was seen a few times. The CDR3 protein is CAAHRDSSGNTIYF. CDR3 nucleotides: TGTGCCGCTCACCGGGACAGCTCTGGAAACACCATATATTTT. V usage is TRBV30 and J usage is TRBJ1-3; TRBD1 aligns across 7 bases. Germline trimming cut 8 bases from V and 0 bases from J; bases unmatched to any gene: 7. Per the germline V gene, CDR1 is GTSNPN and CDR2 is SVGIG (reference sequence). This CDR3 comprises 14 residues.

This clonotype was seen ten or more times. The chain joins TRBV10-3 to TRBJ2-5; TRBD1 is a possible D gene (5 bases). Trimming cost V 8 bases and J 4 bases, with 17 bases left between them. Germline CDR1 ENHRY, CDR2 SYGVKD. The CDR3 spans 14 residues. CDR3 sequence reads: CAIGLRQGVETQYF. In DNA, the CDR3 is TGTGCCATCGGTCTGAGGCAGGGCGTAGAGACCCAGTACTTC.

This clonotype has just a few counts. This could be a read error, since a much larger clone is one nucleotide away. CDR3 sequence (DNA): TGTGCCAGCAATTTGGAGTGGGCAGATACGCAGTATTTT. Translating it yields CASNLEWADTQYF. The genes are TRBV6-5 and TRBJ2-3; D unresolved. CDR1 and CDR2 from the germline V gene are MNHEY and SVGAGI. Trimming took off 7 bases at V and 4 bases at J, with 12 bases between the two ends. CDR3 length: 13 amino acids.

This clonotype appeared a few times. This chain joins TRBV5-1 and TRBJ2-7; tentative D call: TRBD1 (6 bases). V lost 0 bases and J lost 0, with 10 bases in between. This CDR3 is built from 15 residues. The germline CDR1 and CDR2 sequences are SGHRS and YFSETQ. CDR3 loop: CASSLEGEFSYEQYF. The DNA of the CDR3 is TGCGCCAGCAGCTTGGAGGGGGAATTCTCCTACGAGCAGTACTTC.

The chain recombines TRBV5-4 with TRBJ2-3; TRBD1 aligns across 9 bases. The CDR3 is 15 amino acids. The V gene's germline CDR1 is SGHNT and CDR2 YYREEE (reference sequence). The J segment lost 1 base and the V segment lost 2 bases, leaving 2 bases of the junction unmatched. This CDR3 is CASSLGDRGTDTQYF. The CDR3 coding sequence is TGTGCCAGCAGCTTAGGGGACAGGGGCACAGATACGCAGTATTTT.

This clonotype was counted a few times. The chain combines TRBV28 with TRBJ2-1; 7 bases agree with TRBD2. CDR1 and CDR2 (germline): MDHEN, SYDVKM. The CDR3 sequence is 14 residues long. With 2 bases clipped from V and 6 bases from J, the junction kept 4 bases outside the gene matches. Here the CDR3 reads CASSLAGVGNEQFF. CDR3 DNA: TGTGCCAGCAGTTTAGCGGGAGTCGGCAATGAGCAGTTCTTC.

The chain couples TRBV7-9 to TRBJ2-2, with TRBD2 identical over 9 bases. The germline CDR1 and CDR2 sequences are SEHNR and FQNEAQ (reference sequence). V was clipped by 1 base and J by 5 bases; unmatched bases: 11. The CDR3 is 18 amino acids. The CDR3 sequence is CASSLVRPASGKTGELFF. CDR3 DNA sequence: TGTGCCAGCAGCTTAGTCCGTCCGGCTAGCGGGAAAACCGGGGAGCTGTTTTTT.

The CDR3 DNA reads as TGTGCCAGCAGTCCCCCCGGACAGGGGCGCGATGGCTACACCTTC. Translated: CASSPPGQGRDGYTF. J is TRBJ1-2 and V is TRBV28; 9 bases fit TRBD1. Germline values: CDR1 MDHEN, CDR2 SYDVKM. With 5 bases clipped from V and 6 bases from J, the junction kept 10 bases outside the gene matches. The CDR3 has 15 amino acids.